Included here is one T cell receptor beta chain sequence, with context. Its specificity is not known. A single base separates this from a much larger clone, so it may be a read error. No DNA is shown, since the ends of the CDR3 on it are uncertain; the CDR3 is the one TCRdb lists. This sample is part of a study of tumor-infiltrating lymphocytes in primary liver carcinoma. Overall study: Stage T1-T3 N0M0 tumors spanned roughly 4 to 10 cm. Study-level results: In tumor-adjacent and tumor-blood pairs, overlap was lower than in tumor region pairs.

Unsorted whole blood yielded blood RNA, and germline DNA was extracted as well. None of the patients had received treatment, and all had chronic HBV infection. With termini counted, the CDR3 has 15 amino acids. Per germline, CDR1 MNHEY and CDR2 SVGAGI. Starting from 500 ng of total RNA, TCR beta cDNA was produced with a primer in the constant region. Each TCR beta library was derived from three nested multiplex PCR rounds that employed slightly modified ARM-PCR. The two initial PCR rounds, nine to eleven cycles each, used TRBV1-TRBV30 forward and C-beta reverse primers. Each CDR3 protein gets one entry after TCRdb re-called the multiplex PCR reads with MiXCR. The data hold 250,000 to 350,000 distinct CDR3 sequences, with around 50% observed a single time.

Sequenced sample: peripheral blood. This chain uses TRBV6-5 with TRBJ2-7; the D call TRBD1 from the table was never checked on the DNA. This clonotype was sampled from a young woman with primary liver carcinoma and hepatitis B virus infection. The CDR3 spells CASRAWGQGAIEQHF.